Listed below are T cell receptor beta chains from one sample, sequenced in a study of CD8 T cells in Susac syndrome. TCRdb itself ran the immunoSEQ multiplex PCR reads through MiXCR, one entry per CDR3 protein. The sample holds around 80,000 distinct CDR3 sequences; approximately 94% are singletons and the top ten take 0.52%. Sequencing was carried out using CD8+ T cells from PBMCs. Every receptor here comes from a human donor with Susac syndrome. Each CDR3 is given with its conserved first and last residue. The order of the fields is clone size, J gene, V gene, D gene, CDR3 protein, CDR3 DNA. The D gene is left open where the match is weak. Rows may omit the clone size; those that give it use once, few, many or a size class.

>.|TRBJ2-5|TRBV30|.
CAWSARVSPRTQYF
TGTGCCTGGAGTGCCCGGGTTTCTCCCCGGACCCAGTACTTC
>.|TRBJ2-3|TRBV2|.
CASRGATQYF
TGTGCCAGCAGGGGAGCTACGCAGTATTTT
>.|TRBJ2-5|TRBV2|.
CASSPGPGIEYF
TGTGCCAGCAGTCCGGGCCCCGGTATCGAGTACTTC
>.|TRBJ2-7|TRBV11-2|TRBD1
CASSLGTGVGYEQYF
TGTGCCAGCAGCTTAGGGACAGGGGTAGGCTACGAGCAGTACTTC
>.|TRBJ2-1|TRBV7-6|.
CASIPEAGANEQFF
TGTGCCAGCATCCCGGAGGCGGGGGCCAATGAGCAGTTCTTC
>.|TRBJ1-1|TRBV12-3/TRBV12-4|.
CASSYLVNRDTAFF
TGTGCCAGCAGTTACCTCGTAAACAGAGACACGGCTTTCTTT
>.|TRBJ2-7|TRBV7-9|.
CASSPGGQPYEQYF
TGTGCCAGCAGCCCGGGGGGACAACCTTACGAGCAGTACTTC
>.|TRBJ1-1|TRBV29-1|.
CSVVFEGVRPTEAFF
TGCAGCGTTGTCTTTGAGGGAGTTAGACCCACTGAAGCTTTCTTT
>.|TRBJ2-2|TRBV12-3/TRBV12-4|.
CASSPLLGDTGELFF
TGTGCCAGCAGCCCACTTTTGGGGGACACCGGGGAGCTGTTTTTT
>.|TRBJ1-2|TRBV20-1|TRBD1
CSARDLDRDDGYTF
TGCAGTGCTAGAGATCTCGACAGGGATGATGGCTACACCTTC
>.|TRBJ2-3|TRBV24-1|TRBD1
CATSDPRTGSTDTQYF
TGTGCCACCAGTGATCCCCGGACAGGGAGCACAGATACGCAGTATTTT
>.|TRBJ1-5|TRBV7-9|.
CASSLEERNQPQHF
TGTGCCAGCAGCTTAGAGGAGCGCAATCAGCCCCAGCATTTT
>once|TRBJ1-1|TRBV2|.
CASTSARATEAFF
TGTGCCAGCACGAGTGCCCGGGCCACTGAAGCTTTCTTT
>.|TRBJ2-7|TRBV7-2|.
CASSSQGRGWDAEKQYF
TGTGCCAGCAGCTCCCAGGGCAGGGGCTGGGATGCGGAAAAGCAGTACTTC
>.|TRBJ2-5|TRBV11-2|.
CASSLAAGPGTQYF
TGTGCCAGCAGCTTAGCGGCAGGGCCTGGGACCCAGTACTTC
>once|TRBJ2-4|TRBV15|TRBD1
CATSTNLQGTDLAKNIQYF
TGTGCCACCAGCACTAATCTACAGGGGACCGACCTAGCCAAAAACATTCAGTACTTC
>.|TRBJ2-5|TRBV4-3|.
CASSQVGEEETQYF
TGCGCCAGCAGCCAAGTTGGGGAGGAAGAGACCCAGTACTTC
>.|TRBJ1-5|TRBV5-6|.
CASSNGPRGSNQPQHF
TGTGCCAGCAGCAACGGACCCCGCGGCAGCAATCAGCCCCAGCATTTT
>.|TRBJ2-7|TRBV7-9|.
CASIPPGLPQTYEQYF
TGTGCCAGCATACCCCCTGGACTACCGCAAACCTACGAGCAGTACTTC
>.|TRBJ2-2|TRBV7-9|.
CASSLPDNTGELFF
TGTGCCAGCAGCTTACCCGACAACACCGGGGAGCTGTTTTTT
>.|TRBJ1-5|TRBV6-2/TRBV6-3|.
CASSYLAGNQPQHF
TGTGCCAGCAGTTATCTGGCAGGGAATCAGCCCCAGCATTTT
>.|TRBJ2-5|TRBV13|.
CASSLGVKETQYF
TGTGCCAGCAGCTTAGGCGTCAAAGAGACCCAGTACTTC
>.|TRBJ2-7|TRBV18|.
CASSPPDTSYEQYF
TGTGCCAGCTCACCACCAGACACCTCCTACGAGCAGTACTTC
>.|TRBJ2-6|TRBV9|.
CASSRGYGAVEWGANVLTF
TGTGCCAGCAGCCGAGGATACGGCGCCGTGGAGTGGGGGGCCAACGTCCTGACTTTC
>.|TRBJ2-7|TRBV25-1|.
CASSDDSYEQYF
TGTGCCAGCAGTGATGACAGCTACGAGCAGTACTTC
>.|TRBJ2-1|TRBV28|.
CASSLVYNEQFF
TGTGCCAGCAGTTTAGTCTACAATGAGCAGTTCTTC
>.|TRBJ2-5|TRBV3-1|TRBD2
CAIRRALGGNETQYF
TGTGCCATCCGACGAGCATTGGGAGGGAACGAGACCCAGTACTTC
>.|TRBJ2-7|TRBV27|TRBD1
CASSLTGGYSSYEQYF
TGTGCCAGCAGTTTAACAGGGGGGTACAGCTCCTACGAGCAGTACTTC
>.|TRBJ2-1|TRBV3-1|.
CASSQGTGSSYNEQFF
TGTGCCAGCAGCCAAGGTACGGGGAGCTCCTACAATGAGCAGTTCTTC
>.|TRBJ1-4|TRBV19|.
CATFDREKLFF
TGTGCCACCTTTGACAGAGAAAAACTGTTTTTT
>.|TRBJ2-3|TRBV5-1|TRBD1
CASSSDRASDTQYF
TGCGCCAGCAGCTCGGACAGGGCGTCAGATACGCAGTATTTT
>.|TRBJ2-3|TRBV5-1|TRBD2
CASSLLGGAGDTQYF
TGCGCCAGCAGCCTTCTCGGGGGGGCCGGAGATACGCAGTATTTT
>.|TRBJ2-5|TRBV6-2/TRBV6-3|TRBD2
CASSPLTAGGYQETQYF
TGTGCCAGCAGTCCACTGACAGCGGGGGGATATCAAGAGACCCAGTACTTC
>.|TRBJ1-2|TRBV27|.
CASSLSTEAHGYTF
TGTGCCAGCAGTTTATCGACAGAAGCTCATGGCTACACCTTC
>.|TRBJ1-1|TRBV12-5|TRBD1
CASGTGTGGLNTEAFF
TGTGCTAGTGGAACCGGGACAGGGGGGTTGAACACTGAAGCTTTCTTT
>.|TRBJ1-5|TRBV29-1|.
CSVETGLRNQPQHF
TGCAGCGTTGAAACAGGGCTGAGAAATCAGCCCCAGCATTTT
>.|TRBJ1-2|TRBV9|.
CASSVARESISNYGYTF
TGTGCCAGCAGCGTAGCTAGAGAAAGCATTTCTAACTATGGCTACACCTTC